This T cell receptor beta chain was recorded in a study of blood T cells in healthy people across ages. About 9.6 milliliters of peripheral blood were drawn from each donor into EDTA-treated tubes. A minimum of 5.5 micrograms of total RNA was extracted per sample. A J-beta primer mix and a sample-barcoded 5' primer were used in a second PCR of roughly 6 to 12 cycles. TCRdb processed the 5' RACE reads anew with MiXCR; each CDR3 protein has one entry. The sample contains roughly 1.4 million distinct CDR3 sequences, 59% of which appear only once. The sequence came from a man aged 18-30 years in good health. The sequencing sample was made of blood.

CDR3 DNA sequence: TGTGCCAGCAGTTTATTCTTAAGGGGCCATCGCTATGGCTACACCTTC. Its translation is CASSLFLRGHRYGYTF. This chain connects TRBV27 to TRBJ1-2; TRBD1 might be the D (5 bases). Germline V gives CDR1 MNHEY, CDR2 SMNVEV (reference sequence). The V and J ends lost 1 base and 4 bases respectively, with 16 bases between them. The CDR3 sequence is 16 residues long.